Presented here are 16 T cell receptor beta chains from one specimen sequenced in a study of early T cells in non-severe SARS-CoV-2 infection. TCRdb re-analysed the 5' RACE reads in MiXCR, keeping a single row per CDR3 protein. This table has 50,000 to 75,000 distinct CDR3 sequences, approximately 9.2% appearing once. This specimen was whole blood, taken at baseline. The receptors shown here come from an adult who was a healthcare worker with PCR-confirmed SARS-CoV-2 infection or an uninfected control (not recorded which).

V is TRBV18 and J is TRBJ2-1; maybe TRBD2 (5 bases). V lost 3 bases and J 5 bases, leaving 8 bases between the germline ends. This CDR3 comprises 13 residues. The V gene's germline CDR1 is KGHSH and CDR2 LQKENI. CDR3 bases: TGTGCCAGCTCACCTAGAGCGGACAATGAGCAGTTCTTC. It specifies CASSPRADNEQFF.

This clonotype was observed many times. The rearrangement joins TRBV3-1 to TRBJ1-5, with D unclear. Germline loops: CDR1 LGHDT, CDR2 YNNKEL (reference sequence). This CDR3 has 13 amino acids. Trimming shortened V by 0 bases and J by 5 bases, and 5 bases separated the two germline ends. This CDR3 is CASSQDLDQPQHF. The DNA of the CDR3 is TGTGCCAGCAGCCAAGATCTGGATCAGCCCCAGCATTTT.

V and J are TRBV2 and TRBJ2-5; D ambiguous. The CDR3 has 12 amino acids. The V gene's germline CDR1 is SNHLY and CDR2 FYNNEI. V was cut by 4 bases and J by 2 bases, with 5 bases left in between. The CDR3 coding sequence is TGTGCCAGCAGTGTGCAGCAAGAGACCCAGTACTTC. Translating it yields CASSVQQETQYF.

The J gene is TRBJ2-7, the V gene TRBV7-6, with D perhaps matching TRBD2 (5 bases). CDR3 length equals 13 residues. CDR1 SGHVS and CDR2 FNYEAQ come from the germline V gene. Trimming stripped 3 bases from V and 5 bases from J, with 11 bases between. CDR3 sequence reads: CASSFAPGDEQYF. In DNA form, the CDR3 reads TGTGCCAGCAGCTTCGCGCCCGGGGACGAGCAGTACTTC.

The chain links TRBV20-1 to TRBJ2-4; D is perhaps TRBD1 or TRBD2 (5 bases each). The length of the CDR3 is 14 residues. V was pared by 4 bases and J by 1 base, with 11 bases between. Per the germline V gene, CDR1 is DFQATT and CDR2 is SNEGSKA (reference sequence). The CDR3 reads CSATGQGAKNIQYF. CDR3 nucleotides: TGCAGTGCTACGGGGCAAGGGGCCAAAAACATTCAGTACTTC.

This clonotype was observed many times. The CDR3 region is CASSLLSNEQFF. The CDR3 DNA reads TGTGCCAGCAGCCTCCTCTCCAATGAGCAGTTCTTC. The chain employs TRBV6-2 or TRBV6-3 and TRBJ2-1; unclear D gene. Trimming stripped 6 bases from V and 6 bases from J, with 9 bases between. The CDR3 sequence is 12 residues long. Germline CDR1 is MNHEY and CDR2 is SVGEGT.

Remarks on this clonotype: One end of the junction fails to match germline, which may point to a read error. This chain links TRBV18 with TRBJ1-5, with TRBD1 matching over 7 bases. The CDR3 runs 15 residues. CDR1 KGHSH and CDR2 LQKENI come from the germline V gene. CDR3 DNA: TGTGCCAGCTCACCCGACAGGGAGGGCAATCAGCCCCGGCATTTT. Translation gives CASSPDREGNQPRHF. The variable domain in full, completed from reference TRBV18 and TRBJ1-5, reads NAGVMQNPRHLVRRRGQEARLRCSPMKGHSHVYWYRQLPEEGLKFMVYLQKENIIDESGMPKERFSAEFPKEGPSILRIQQVVRGDSAAYFCASSPDREGNQPRHFGDGTRLSIL.

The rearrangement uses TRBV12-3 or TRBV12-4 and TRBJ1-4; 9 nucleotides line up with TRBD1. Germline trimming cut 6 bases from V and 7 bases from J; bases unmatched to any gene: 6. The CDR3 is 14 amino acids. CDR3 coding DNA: TGTGCCAGCAGACAGGGGGCTGGGGGTGAAAAACTGTTTTTT. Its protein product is CASRQGAGGEKLFF.

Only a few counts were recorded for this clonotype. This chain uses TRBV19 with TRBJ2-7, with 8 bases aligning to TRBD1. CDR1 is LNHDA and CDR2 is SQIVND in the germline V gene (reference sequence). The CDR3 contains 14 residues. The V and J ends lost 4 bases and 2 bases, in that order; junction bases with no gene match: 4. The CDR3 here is CASSTQTGAYEQYF. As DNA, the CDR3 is TGTGCCAGTAGTACACAGACAGGGGCCTACGAGCAGTACTTC.

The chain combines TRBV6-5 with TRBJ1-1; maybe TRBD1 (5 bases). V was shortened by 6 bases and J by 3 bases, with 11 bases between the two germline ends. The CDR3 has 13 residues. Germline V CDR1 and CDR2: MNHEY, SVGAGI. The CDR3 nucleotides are TGTGCCAGCAGCCGGGACCGTTACACTGAAGCTTTCTTT. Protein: CASSRDRYTEAFF.

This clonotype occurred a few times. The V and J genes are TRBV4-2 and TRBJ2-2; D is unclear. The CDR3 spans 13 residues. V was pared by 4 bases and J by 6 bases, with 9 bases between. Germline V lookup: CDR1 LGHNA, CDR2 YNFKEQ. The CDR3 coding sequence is TGTGCCAGCAGCCCCCTCCTGGCCGGGGAGCTGTTTTTT. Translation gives CASSPLLAGELFF.

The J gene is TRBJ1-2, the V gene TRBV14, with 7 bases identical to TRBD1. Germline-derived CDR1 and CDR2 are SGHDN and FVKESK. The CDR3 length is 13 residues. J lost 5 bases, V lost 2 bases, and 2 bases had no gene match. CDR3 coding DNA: TGTGCCAGCAGCCAAACAGGGGTTTATGGCTACACCTTC. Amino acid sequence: CASSQTGVYGYTF.

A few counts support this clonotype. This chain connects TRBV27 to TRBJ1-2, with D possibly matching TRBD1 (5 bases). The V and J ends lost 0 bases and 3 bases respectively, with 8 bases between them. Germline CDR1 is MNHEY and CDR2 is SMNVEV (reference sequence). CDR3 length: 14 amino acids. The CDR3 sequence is CASSLSSGDYGYTF. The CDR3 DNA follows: TGTGCCAGCAGTTTATCGTCGGGGGACTATGGCTACACCTTC.

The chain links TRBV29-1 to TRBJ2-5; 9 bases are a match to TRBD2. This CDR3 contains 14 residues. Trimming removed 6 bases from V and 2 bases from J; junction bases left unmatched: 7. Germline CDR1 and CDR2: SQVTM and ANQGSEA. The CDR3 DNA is TGCAGCGTCGACTCGAGCGGGAGGCAAGAGACCCAGTACTTC. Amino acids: CSVDSSGRQETQYF.

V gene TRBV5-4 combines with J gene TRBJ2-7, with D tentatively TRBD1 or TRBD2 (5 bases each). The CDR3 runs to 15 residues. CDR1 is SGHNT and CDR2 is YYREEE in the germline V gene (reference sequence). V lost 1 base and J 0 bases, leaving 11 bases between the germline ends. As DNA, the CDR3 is TGTGCCAGCAGCTTGAAAGCAGGGACCTCCTACGAGCAGTACTTC. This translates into CASSLKAGTSYEQYF.

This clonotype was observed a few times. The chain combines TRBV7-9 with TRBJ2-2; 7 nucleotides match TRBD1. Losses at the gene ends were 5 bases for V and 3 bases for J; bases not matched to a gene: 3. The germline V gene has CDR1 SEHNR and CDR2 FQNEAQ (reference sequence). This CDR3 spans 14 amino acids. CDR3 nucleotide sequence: TGTGCCAGCAGCGGGACAGAGTACACCGGGGAGCTGTTTTTT. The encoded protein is CASSGTEYTGELFF.